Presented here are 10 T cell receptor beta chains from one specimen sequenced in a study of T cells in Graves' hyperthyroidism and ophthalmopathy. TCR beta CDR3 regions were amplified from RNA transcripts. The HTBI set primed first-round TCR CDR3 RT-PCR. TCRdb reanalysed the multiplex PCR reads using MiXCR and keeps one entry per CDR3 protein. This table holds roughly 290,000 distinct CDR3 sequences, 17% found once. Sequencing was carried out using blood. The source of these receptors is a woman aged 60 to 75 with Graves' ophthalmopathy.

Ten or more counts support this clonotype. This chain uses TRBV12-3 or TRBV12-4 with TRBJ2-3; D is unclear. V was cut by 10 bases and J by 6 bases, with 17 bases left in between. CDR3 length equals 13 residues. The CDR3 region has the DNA TGTGCCACCCCTGGACGTCGCGTCGATACGCAGTATTTT. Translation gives CATPGRRVDTQYF.

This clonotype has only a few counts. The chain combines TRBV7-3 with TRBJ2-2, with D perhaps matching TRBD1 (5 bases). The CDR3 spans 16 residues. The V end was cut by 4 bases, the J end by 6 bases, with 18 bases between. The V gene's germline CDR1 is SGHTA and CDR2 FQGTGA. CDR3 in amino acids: CASSSELRGWAGELFF. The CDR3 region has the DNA TGTGCCAGCAGCTCGGAATTAAGGGGTTGGGCCGGGGAGCTGTTTTTT.

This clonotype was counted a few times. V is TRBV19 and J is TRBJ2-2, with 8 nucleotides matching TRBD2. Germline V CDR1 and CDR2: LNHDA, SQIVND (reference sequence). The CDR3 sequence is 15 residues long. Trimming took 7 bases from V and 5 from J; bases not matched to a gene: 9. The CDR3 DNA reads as TGTGCCAGTACTTTCAACGGGAGGGGAACCGGGGAGCTGTTTTTT. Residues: CASTFNGRGTGELFF.

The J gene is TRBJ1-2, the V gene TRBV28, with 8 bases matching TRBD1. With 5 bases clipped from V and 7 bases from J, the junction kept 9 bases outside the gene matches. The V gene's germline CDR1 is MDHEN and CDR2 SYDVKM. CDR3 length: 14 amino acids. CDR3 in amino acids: CASSPGDRLGGYTF. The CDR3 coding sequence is TGTGCCAGCAGTCCCGGGGACAGGTTGGGTGGCTACACCTTC.

CDR3 sequence: CASSAGAGGSYEQYF. The CDR3 DNA follows: TGTGCCAGCAGCGCTGGCGCTGGCGGGAGCTACGAGCAGTACTTC. The chain combines TRBV9 with TRBJ2-7, with 7 bases fitting TRBD2. J was trimmed by 3 bases and V by 3 bases; bases with no gene match: 9. In germline, CDR1 is SGDLS, CDR2 YYNGEE. This CDR3 contains 15 residues.

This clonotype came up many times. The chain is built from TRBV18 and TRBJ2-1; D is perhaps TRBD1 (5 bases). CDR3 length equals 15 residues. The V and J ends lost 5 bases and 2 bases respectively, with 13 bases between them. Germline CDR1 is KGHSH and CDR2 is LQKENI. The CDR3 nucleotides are TGTGCCAGCTCATCCGACAGTAGGACCTACAATGAGCAGTTCTTC. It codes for CASSSDSRTYNEQFF.

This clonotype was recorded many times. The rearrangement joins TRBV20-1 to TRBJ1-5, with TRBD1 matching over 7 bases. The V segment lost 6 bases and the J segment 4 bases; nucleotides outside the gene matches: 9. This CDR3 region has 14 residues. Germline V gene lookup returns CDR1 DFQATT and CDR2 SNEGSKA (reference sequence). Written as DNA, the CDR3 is TGCAGTGCACTAGAGTTACAGGGGAATCAGCCCCAGCATTTT. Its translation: CSALELQGNQPQHF.

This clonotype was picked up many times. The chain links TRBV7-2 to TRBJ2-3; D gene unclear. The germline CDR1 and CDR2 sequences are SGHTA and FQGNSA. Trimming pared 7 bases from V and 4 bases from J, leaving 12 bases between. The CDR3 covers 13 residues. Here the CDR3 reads CASTPPGADTQYF. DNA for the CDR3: TGTGCCAGCACCCCTCCTGGAGCAGATACGCAGTATTTT. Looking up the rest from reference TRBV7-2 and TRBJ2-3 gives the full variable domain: GAGVSQSPSNKVTEKGKDVELRCDPISGHTALYWYRQSLGQGLEFLIYFQGNSAPDKSGLPSDRFSAERTGGSVSTLTIQRTQQEDSAVYLCASTPPGADTQYFGPGTRLTVL.

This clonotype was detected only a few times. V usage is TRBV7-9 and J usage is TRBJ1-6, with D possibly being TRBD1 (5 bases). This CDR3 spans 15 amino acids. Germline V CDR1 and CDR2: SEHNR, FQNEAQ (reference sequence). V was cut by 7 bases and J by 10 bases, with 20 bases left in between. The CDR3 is CASTIGGARGSPLHF. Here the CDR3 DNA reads TGTGCCAGCACCATAGGCGGGGCTCGGGGCTCACCCCTCCACTTT. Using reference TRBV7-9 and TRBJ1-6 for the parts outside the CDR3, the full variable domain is DTGVSQNPRHKITKRGQNVTFRCDPISEHNRLYWYRQTLGQGPEFLTYFQNEAQLEKSRLLSDRFSAERPKGSFSTLEIQRTEQGDSAMYLCASTIGGARGSPLHFGNGTRLTVT.

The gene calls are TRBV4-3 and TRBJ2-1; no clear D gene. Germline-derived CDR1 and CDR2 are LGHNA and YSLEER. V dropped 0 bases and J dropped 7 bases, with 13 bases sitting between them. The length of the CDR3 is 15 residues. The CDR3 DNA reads TGCGCCAGCAGCCAAGAGCCGAACTGGGGAAATGAGCAGTTCTTC. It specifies CASSQEPNWGNEQFF.